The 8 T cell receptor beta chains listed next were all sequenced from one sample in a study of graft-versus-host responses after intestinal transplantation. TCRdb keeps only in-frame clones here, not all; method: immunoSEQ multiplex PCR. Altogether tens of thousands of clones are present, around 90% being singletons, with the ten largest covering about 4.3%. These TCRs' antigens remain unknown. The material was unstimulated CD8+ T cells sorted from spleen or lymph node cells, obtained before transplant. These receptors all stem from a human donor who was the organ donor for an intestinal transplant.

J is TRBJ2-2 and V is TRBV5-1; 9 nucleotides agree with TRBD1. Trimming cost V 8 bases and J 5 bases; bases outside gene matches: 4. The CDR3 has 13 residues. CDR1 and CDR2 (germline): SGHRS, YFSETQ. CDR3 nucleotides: TGCGCCAGTGGGACAGGGCCTACCGGGGAGCTGTTTTTT. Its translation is CASGTGPTGELFF. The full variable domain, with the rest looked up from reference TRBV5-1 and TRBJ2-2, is KAGVTQTPRYLIKTRGQQVTLSCSPISGHRSVSWYQQTPGQGLQFLFEYFSETQRNKGNFPGRFSGRQFSNSRSEMNVSTLELGDSALYLCASGTGPTGELFFGEGSRLTVL.

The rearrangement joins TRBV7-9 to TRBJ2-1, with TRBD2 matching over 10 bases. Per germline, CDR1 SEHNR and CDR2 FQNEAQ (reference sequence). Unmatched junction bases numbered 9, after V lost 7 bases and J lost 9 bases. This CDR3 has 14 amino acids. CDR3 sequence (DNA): TGTGCCAGCAACCCCCTCGGACTAGCGGTTGAGCAGTTCTTC. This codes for CASNPLGLAVEQFF.

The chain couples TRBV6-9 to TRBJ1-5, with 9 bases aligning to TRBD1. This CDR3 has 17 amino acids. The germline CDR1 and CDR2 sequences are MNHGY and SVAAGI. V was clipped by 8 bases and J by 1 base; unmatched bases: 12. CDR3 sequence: CASGETRDRVSNQPQHF. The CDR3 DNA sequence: TGTGCCAGCGGCGAAACCCGGGACAGGGTAAGCAATCAGCCCCAGCATTTT.

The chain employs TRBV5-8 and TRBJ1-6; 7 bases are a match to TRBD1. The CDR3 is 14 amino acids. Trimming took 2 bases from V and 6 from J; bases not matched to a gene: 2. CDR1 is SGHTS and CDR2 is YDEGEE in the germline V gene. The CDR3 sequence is CASSFRQGNSPLHF. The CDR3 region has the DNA TGTGCCAGCAGCTTTAGACAGGGTAATTCACCCCTCCACTTT.

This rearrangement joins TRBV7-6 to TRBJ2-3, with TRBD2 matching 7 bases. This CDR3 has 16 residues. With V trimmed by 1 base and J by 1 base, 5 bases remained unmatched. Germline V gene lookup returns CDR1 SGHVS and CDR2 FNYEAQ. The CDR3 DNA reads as TGTGCCAGCAGCTTAGTTTGGGCGGGGGGCACAGATACGCAGTATTTT. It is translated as CASSLVWAGGTDTQYF.

CDR3 sequence: CASSLMGGDRDTQYF. In nucleotides, the CDR3 is TGTGCCAGCAGCTTAATGGGAGGGGATAGAGATACGCAGTATTTT. V usage is TRBV7-9 and J usage is TRBJ2-3; 7 nucleotides agree with TRBD2. J gave up 5 bases and V 2 bases, and 7 bases lay outside the gene matches. The CDR3 has 15 amino acids. Germline V CDR1 and CDR2: SEHNR, FQNEAQ (reference sequence).

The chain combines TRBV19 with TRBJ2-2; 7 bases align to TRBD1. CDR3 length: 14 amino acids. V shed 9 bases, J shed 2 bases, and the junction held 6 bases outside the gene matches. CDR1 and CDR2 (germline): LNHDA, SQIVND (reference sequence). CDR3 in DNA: TGTGCCAGCCTAAGGACAGGTAACACCGGGGAGCTGTTTTTT. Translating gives CASLRTGNTGELFF. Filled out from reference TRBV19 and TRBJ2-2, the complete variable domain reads DGGITQSPKYLFRKEGQNVTLSCEQNLNHDAMYWYRQDPGQGLRLIYYSQIVNDFQKGDIAEGYSVSREKKESFPLTVTSAQKNPTAFYLCASLRTGNTGELFFGEGSRLTVL.

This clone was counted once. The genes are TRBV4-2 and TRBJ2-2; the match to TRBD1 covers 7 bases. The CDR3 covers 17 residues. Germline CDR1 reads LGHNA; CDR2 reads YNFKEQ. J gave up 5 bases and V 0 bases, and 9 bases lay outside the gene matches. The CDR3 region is CASSQEVGTVRTGELFF. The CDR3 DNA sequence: TGTGCCAGCAGCCAAGAGGTAGGGACAGTCCGGACCGGGGAGCTGTTTTTT.